This TCR beta chain emerged from a study of response to subunit inactivated influenza vaccine. General study findings and limits: Researchers suggested that each seasonal influenza vaccination recruits few new T cells.

TCRdb itself ran the RT-PCR reads through MiXCR, one entry per CDR3 protein. Among 700,000 to 800,000 distinct CDR3 sequences, about 18% were seen once, and the ten largest hold approximately 11%. The CDR3 consists of 16 residues. Germline V gene lookup returns CDR1 SGHTA and CDR2 FQGNSA. Deletions cut 5 bases from V and 5 bases from J, with 18 bases between. Points on this clonotype: Antigen: not known.

The chain uses TRBV7-2 and TRBJ2-2; tentative D call: TRBD2 (6 bases). The receptor's source is a man between 45 and 60 years old who received an inactivated influenza vaccine. The sample in question was PBMCs from blood, obtained roughly 5 days after vaccination. CDR3 sequence: CASSKRLGGETGELFF. The DNA for the CDR3 is TGTGCCAGCAGCAAACGACTGGGGGGTGAAACCGGGGAGCTGTTTTTT.